This entry lists 9 T cell receptor beta chains sequenced from one sample in a study of blood T cell repertoires in COVID-19. TCRdb's copy holds only in-frame clones and misses some; the assay was immunoSEQ multiplex PCR. The sample lists 180,000 or so clones, approximately 88% occurring once. Sequenced sample: peripheral blood. The receptors were sampled from a woman aged 50 to 60 with acute or convalescent COVID-19.

This chain links TRBV5-1 with TRBJ2-7, with 8 bases aligning to TRBD1. Germline CDR1 SGHRS, CDR2 YFSETQ. The CDR3 extends over 14 amino acids. V dropped 4 bases and J dropped 3; count of bases not matched to a gene: 6. CDR3 nucleotide sequence: TGCGCCAGCAGCGATCAGGGGGCTGGCTACGAGCAGTACTTC. It yields the protein CASSDQGAGYEQYF.

This clone was counted a few times. The V gene is TRBV5-1, the J gene TRBJ1-3; TRBD1 matches at 7 bases. V gave up 0 bases and J gave up 8 bases; unmatched junction bases: 5. The CDR3 length is 14 residues. CDR1 SGHRS and CDR2 YFSETQ come from the germline V gene. The CDR3 region is CASSLGRQGDTIYF. DNA for the CDR3: TGCGCCAGCAGCTTGGGACGACAGGGAGACACCATATATTTT.

The chain combines TRBV7-9 with TRBJ2-1; D is possibly TRBD1 (6 bases). Germline CDR1 SEHNR, CDR2 FQNEAQ (reference sequence). The CDR3 sequence is 13 residues long. V was cut by 7 bases and J by 3 bases, with 10 bases left in between. The CDR3 nucleotides read TGTGCCAGCACCCTACAGGGCTACAATGAGCAGTTCTTC. Translated, it gives CASTLQGYNEQFF.

The chain employs TRBV6-2 or TRBV6-3 and TRBJ1-3, with D possibly TRBD1 on 5 matching bases. Looked up from germline, CDR1 is MNHEY and CDR2 is SVGEGT. The length of the CDR3 is 15 residues. Trimming pared 4 bases from V and 0 bases from J, leaving 10 bases between. As DNA, the CDR3 is TGTGCCAGCAGTTGGACGACAGCCTCTGGAAACACCATATATTTT. Encoded protein: CASSWTTASGNTIYF.

CDR3 protein: CASSKSTNNGEKLFF. CDR3 coding DNA: TGTGCCAGTAGTAAATCGACAAACAATGGCGAAAAACTGTTTTTT. V is TRBV19 and J is TRBJ1-4, with no clear D. The CDR3 covers 15 residues. From germline, CDR1 is LNHDA and CDR2 SQIVND (reference sequence). V shed 4 bases and J shed 8 bases, with 17 bases lying between them.

V and J are TRBV15 and TRBJ2-1, with TRBD1 identical over 8 bases. The ends lost 0 bases at V and 10 bases at J; junction bases unmatched: 8. Germline loops: CDR1 LNHNV, CDR2 YYDKDF (reference sequence). The CDR3 has 15 amino acids. The CDR3 DNA sequence: TGTGCCACCAGCAGAGATATCCAGGGGGCTGGCGAGCAGTTCTTC. It codes for CATSRDIQGAGEQFF. The variable domain in full, with the rest retrieved from reference TRBV15 and TRBJ2-1, is DAMVIQNPRYQVTQFGKPVTLSCSQTLNHNVMYWYQQKSSQAPKLLFHYYDKDFNNEADTPDNFQSRRPNTSFCFLDIRSPGLGDTAMYLCATSRDIQGAGEQFFGPGTRLTVL.

This chain links TRBV28 with TRBJ1-2; D is possibly TRBD1 (5 bases). Deletions cut 4 bases from V and 2 bases from J, with 5 bases between. Germline assignment: CDR1 MDHEN and CDR2 SYDVKM. The CDR3 extends over 12 amino acids. The CDR3 region is CASSSGNYGYTF. CDR3 DNA sequence: TGTGCCAGCAGTTCAGGGAACTATGGCTACACCTTC.

Only one count was recorded for this clone. The chain is built from TRBV9 and TRBJ1-1; D uncertain. V lost 0 bases to trimming and J lost 0 bases, with 6 bases between them. The CDR3 runs 14 residues. Germline V gene lookup returns CDR1 SGDLS and CDR2 YYNGEE. DNA for the CDR3: TGTGCCAGCAGCGTAGATTCAGTGAACACTGAAGCTTTCTTT. Its protein product is CASSVDSVNTEAFF.

The table lists this clone with a few counts. Distinct nucleotide sequences in the sample also encode this CDR3. The chain is built from TRBV30 and TRBJ1-1; 8 nucleotides line up with TRBD1. This CDR3 region has 13 residues. CDR1 and CDR2 (germline): GTSNPN, SVGIG (reference sequence). The J segment lost 3 bases and the V segment lost 0 bases, leaving 0 bases of the junction unmatched. The DNA for the CDR3 is TGTGCCTGGAGTGTACAGGGGGACACTGAAGCTTTCTTT. Translated, it gives CAWSVQGDTEAFF.